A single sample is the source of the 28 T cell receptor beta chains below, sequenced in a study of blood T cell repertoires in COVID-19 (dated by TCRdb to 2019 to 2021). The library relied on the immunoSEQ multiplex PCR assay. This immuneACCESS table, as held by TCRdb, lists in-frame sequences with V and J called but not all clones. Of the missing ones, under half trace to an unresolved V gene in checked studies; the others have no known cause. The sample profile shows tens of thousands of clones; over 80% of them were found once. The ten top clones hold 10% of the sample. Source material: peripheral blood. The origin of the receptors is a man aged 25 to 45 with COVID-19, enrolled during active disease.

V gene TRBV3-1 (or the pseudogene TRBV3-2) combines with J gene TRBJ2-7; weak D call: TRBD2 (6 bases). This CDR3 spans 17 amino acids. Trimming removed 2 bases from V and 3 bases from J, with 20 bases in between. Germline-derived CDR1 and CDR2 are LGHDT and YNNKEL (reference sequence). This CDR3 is CASSQKNIGRRGYEQYF. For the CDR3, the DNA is TGTGCCAGCAGCCAAAAAAATATCGGACGGAGGGGCTACGAGCAGTACTTC.

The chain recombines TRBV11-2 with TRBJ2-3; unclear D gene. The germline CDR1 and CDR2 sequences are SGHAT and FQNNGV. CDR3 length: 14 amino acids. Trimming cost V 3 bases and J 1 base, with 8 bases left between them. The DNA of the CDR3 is TGTGCCAGCAGCTTCTCGACACGCACAGATACGCAGTATTTT. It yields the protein CASSFSTRTDTQYF.

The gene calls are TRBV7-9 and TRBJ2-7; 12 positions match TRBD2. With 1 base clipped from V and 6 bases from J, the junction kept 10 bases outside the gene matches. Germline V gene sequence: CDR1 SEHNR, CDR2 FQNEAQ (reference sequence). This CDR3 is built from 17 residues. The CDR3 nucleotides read TGTGCCAGCAGCTTAGGTGCTCTAGCGGGAGGGCCTGGCGAGCAGTACTTC. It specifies CASSLGALAGGPGEQYF.

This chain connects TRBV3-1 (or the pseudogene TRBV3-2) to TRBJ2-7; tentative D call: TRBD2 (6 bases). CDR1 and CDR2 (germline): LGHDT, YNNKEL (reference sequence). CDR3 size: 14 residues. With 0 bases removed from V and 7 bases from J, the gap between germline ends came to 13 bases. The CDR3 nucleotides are TGTGCCAGCAGCCAAGAAAGCGACGCGGGGGAGCAGTACTTC. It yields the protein CASSQESDAGEQYF.

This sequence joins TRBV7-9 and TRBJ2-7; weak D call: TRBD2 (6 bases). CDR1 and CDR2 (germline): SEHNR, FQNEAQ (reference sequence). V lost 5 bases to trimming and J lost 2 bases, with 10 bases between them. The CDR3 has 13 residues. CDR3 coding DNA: TGTGCCAGCAGCGCTGGGACTCCCTACGAGCAGTACTTC. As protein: CASSAGTPYEQYF.

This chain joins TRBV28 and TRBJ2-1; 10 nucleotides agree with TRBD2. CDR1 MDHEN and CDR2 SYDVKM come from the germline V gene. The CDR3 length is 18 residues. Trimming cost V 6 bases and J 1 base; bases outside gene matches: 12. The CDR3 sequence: CASSYEGASGSSYNEQFF. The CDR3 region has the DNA TGTGCCAGCAGCTACGAGGGGGCTAGCGGGAGTTCCTACAATGAGCAGTTCTTC.

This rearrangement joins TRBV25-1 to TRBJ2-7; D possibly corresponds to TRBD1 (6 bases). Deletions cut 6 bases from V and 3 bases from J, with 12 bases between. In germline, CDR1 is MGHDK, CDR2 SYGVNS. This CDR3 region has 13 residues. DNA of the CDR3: TGTGCCAGCAGAAGTCAGGGGTACTACGAGCAGTACTTC. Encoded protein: CASRSQGYYEQYF.

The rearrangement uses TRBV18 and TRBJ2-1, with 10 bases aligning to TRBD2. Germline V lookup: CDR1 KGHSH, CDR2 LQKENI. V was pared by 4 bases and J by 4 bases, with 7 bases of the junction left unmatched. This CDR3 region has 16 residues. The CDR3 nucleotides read TGTGCCAGCTCACAGCCTAGCGGGAGAGATTACAATGAGCAGTTCTTC. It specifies CASSQPSGRDYNEQFF.

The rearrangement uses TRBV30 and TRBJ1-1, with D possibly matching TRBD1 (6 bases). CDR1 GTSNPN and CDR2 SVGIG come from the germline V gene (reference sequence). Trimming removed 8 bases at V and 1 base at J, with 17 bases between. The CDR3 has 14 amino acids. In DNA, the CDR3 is TGTGCCCGAAGGGGGGGCGTGGGGAACACTGAAGCTTTCTTT. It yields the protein CARRGGVGNTEAFF.

CDR3 residues: CASRTGTGGMYEQYF. The CDR3 DNA follows: TGTGCCAGTAGAACGGGGACAGGGGGAATGTACGAGCAGTACTTC. The rearrangement uses TRBV19 and TRBJ2-7; 11 nucleotides align to TRBD1. Unmatched junction bases numbered 8, after V lost 6 bases and J lost 4 bases. The V gene's germline CDR1 is LNHDA and CDR2 SQIVND (reference sequence). The length of the CDR3 is 15 residues.

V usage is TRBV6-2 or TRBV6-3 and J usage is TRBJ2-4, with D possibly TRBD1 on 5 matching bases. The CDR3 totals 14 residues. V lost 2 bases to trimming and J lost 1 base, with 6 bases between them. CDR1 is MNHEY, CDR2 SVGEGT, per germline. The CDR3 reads CASSYAGAKNIQYF. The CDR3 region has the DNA TGTGCCAGCAGTTACGCAGGGGCCAAAAACATTCAGTACTTC.

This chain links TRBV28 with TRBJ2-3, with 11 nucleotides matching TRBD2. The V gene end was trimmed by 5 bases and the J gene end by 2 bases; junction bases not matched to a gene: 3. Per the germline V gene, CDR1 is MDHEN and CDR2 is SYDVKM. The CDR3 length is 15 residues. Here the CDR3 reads CASSIAGGNTDTQYF. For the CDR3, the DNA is TGTGCCAGCAGTATAGCGGGAGGGAACACAGATACGCAGTATTTT.

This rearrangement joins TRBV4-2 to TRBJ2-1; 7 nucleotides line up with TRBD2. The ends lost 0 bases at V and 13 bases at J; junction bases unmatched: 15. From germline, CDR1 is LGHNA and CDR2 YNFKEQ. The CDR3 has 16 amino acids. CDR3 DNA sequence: TGTGCCAGCAGCCAAGAGGTAGCGGGCCTCTTTGTAAGCCAGTTCTTC. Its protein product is CASSQEVAGLFVSQFF.

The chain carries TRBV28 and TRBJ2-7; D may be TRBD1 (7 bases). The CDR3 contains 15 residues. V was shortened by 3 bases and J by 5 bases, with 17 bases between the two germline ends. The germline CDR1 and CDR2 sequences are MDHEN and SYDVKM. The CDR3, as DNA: TGTGCCAGCAGTTTTTTTAAAGGGGGCGGGGACGAGCAGTACTTC. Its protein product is CASSFFKGGGDEQYF.

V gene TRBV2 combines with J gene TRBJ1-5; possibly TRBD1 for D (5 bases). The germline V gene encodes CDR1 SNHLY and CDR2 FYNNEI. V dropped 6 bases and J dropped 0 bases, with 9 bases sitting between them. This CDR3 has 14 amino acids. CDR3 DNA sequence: TGTGCCAGCAGGCCAGGGAATAGCAATCAGCCCCAGCATTTT. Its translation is CASRPGNSNQPQHF.

The CDR3 here is CASSYAGISGNTIYF. The CDR3 nucleotides read TGTGCCAGCAGTTACGCGGGCATCTCTGGAAACACCATATATTTT. This rearrangement joins TRBV6-5 to TRBJ1-3; unclear D gene. The V and J ends lost 2 bases and 0 bases respectively, with 8 bases between them. Germline V gene lookup returns CDR1 MNHEY and CDR2 SVGAGI. The CDR3 loop spans 15 amino acids.

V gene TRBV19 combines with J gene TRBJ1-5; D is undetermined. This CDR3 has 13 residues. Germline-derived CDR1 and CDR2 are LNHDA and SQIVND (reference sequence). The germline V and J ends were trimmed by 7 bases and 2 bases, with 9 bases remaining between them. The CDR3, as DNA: TGTGCCAGTACCCATACGGGCAATCAGCCCCAGCATTTT. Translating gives CASTHTGNQPQHF.

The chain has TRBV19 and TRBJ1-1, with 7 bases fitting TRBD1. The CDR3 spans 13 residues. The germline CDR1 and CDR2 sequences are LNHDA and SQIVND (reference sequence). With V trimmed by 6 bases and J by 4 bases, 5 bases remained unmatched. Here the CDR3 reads CASRTPGGTEAFF. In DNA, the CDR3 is TGTGCCAGTAGGACCCCAGGGGGCACTGAAGCTTTCTTT.

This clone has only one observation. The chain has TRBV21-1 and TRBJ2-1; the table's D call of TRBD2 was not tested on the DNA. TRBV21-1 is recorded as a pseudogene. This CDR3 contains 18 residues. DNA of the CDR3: TGTGCCAGCAGCAAAGAACTATTTGAGACTAGCGGGAGAAATGAGCAGTTCTTC. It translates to CASSKELFETSGRNEQFF.

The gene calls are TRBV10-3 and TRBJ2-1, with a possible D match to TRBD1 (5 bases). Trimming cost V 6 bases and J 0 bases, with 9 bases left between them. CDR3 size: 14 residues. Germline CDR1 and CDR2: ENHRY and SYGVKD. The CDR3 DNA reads TGTGCCATCAGCTTCAGGGTCTCCTACAATGAGCAGTTCTTC. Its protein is CAISFRVSYNEQFF.

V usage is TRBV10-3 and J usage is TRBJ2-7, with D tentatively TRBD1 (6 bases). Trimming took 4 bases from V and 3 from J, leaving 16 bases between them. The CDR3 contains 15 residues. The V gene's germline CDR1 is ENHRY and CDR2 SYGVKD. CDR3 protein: CAISAPGQLLYEQYF. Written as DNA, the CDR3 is TGTGCCATCAGTGCCCCGGGACAACTTCTCTACGAGCAGTACTTC.

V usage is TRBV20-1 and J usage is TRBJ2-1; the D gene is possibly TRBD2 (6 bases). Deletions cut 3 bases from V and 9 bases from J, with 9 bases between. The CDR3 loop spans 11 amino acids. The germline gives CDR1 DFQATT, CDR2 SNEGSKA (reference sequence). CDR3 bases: TGCAGTGCTAGGCGGGACCTTGAGCAGTTCTTC. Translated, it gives CSARRDLEQFF.

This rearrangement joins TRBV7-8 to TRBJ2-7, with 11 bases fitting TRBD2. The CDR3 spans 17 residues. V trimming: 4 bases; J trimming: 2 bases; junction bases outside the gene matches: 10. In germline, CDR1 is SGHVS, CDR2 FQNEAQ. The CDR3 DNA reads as TGTGCCAGCAGCTCCCCCATAGCGGGAGGGAGGACCTACGAGCAGTACTTC. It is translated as CASSSPIAGGRTYEQYF.

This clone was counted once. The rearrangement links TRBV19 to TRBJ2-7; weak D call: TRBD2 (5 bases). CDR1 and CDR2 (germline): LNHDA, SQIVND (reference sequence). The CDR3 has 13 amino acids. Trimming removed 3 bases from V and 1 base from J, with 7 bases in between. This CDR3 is CASSMSGSYEQYF. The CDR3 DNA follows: TGTGCCAGTAGTATGTCGGGGTCCTACGAGCAGTACTTC.

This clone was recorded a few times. CDR3 nucleotides: TGTGCCAGCTCACCACCGTCAGGGGGCTACGAGCAGTACTTC. Encoded protein: CASSPPSGGYEQYF. The chain combines TRBV18 with TRBJ2-7; 7 bases fit TRBD1. Unmatched junction bases numbered 2, after V lost 0 bases and J lost 3 bases. The CDR3 is 14 amino acids. CDR1 and CDR2 from the germline V gene are KGHSH and LQKENI.

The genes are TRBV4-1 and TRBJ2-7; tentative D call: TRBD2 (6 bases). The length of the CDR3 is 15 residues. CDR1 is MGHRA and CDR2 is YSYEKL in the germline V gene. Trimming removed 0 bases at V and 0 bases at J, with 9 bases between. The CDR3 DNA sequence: TGCGCCAGCAGCCAAGATTCTAGCGCCTCCTACGAGCAGTACTTC. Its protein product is CASSQDSSASYEQYF.

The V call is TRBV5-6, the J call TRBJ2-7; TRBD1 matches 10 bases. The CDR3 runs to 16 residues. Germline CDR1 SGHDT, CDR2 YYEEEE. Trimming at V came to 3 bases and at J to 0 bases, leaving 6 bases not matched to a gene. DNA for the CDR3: TGTGCCAGCAGCTCGCATAGGACAGGGGGCTCCTACGAGCAGTACTTC. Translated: CASSSHRTGGSYEQYF.

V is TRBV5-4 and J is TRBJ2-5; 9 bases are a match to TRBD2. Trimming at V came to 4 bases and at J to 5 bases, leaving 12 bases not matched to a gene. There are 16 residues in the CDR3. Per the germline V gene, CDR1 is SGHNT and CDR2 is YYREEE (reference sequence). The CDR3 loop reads CASSRPDSGRRETQYF. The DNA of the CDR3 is TGTGCCAGCAGCAGGCCCGATAGCGGGAGAAGGGAGACCCAGTACTTC.